This T cell receptor beta chain appears in the sequencing data of a study of T-cell memory formation after mild COVID-19. At the level of the study: Among the donors, TCR clusters were largely specific to each donor.

TCRdb reprocessed the 5' RACE reads via MiXCR and lists one record per CDR3 protein. The sample consists of tens of thousands of distinct CDR3 sequences, about 7.4% of them appearing once. Germline CDR1 SGHDT, CDR2 YYEEEE. V lost 3 bases and J lost 3; bases outside the gene matches: 2. The CDR3 has 15 amino acids. The gene calls are TRBV5-6 and TRBJ2-7; 14 nucleotides line up with TRBD2. Sequencing used PBMCs or a T cell subset sorted from them (not recorded which). The clonotype originates from an adult woman who had mild COVID-19 (a few samples of this study predate the infection). Cell type and time point are not known. CDR3 amino acids: CASSYGTSGSYEQYF. The CDR3, as DNA: TGTGCCAGCAGCTATGGGACTAGCGGGAGCTACGAGCAGTACTTC.